Given below is one T cell receptor beta chain in context. This specimen belongs to a study of control samples from healthy donors and cancer patients. Profiled with immunoSEQ multiplex PCR; TCRdb holds only in-frame clones, not every one. Among tens of thousands of clones listed, 80% were seen once. The length of the CDR3 is 16 residues. The V end was cut by 4 bases, the J end by 6 bases, with 19 bases between. The germline V gene has CDR1 MNHNY and CDR2 SVGAGI (reference sequence). The chain links TRBV6-6 to TRBJ1-5; D is ambiguous. The source material was blood. The source is a man between 65 and 80 years old in good health. The CDR3 sequence: CASSSRESQNLQPQHF. The CDR3 nucleotides read TGTGCCAGCAGTTCGAGGGAGTCCCAGAACCTTCAGCCCCAGCATTTT.